This T cell receptor (beta chain) was obtained from a study of blood T cell repertoires in COVID-19. Study context: From the United States, Italy and Spain came samples of acute and convalescent COVID-19.

Germline CDR1 is SGHNT and CDR2 is YYREEE (reference sequence). The CDR3 runs 14 residues. Trimming took 1 base from V and 2 from J, leaving 9 bases between them. This clone was detected only once. As handled by the study authors: Reference gene primers were amplified, and this amplification served to estimate nucleated cell counts. Sequencing used immunoSEQ multiplex PCR; TCRdb keeps in-frame clones, though not all of them. V and J calls and clone size are copied from that table; D and trimming were computed from the DNA. The sample consists of about 400,000 clones, roughly 90% of them appearing once.

The sequenced sample was PBMCs or T cells enriched from blood (not recorded which). The V and J genes are TRBV5-4 and TRBJ1-1, with D perhaps matching TRBD1 (5 bases). The source of this sequence is a woman in her thirties or forties with acute COVID-19. CDR3 nucleotides: TGTGCCAGCAGCTTGAGGGGTGAAAACACTGAAGCTTTCTTT. Protein: CASSLRGENTEAFF.